This T cell receptor (beta chain) appears in the sequencing data of a study of control samples from healthy donors and cancer patients (dated by TCRdb to the early 2020s). For CDR1 and CDR2, the germline V gene lists SGHTA and FQGNSA. V is cut back by 1 base and J by 7 bases, with 3 bases in the junction unmatched. From cysteine to phenylalanine, the CDR3 is 14 amino acids long. CDR3 DNA only is kept here, 42 bases in frame from base 1. Notes on this clone: This clone's antigen is unknown. No much larger clonotype is one base removed from it; base qualities were not supplied.

Library generation was performed with the immunoSEQ multiplex PCR assay. TCRdb took over this immuneACCESS table, retaining in-frame rearrangements with V and J assigned. Such tables are incomplete; in checked studies, under half of the missing clones stem from an unresolved V gene, and the remainder is unexplained. In this sample the table shows around 120,000 clones, around nine tenths of which occur a single time. The ten largest clones add up to about 8.7% of the sample. This TCR derives from a man aged 35-49 years in good health. Here the chain combines TRBV7-2 and TRBJ2-1, with 8 middle bases fitting TRBD2. Sequencing input: blood. In nucleotide form, the sequence is TGTGCCAGCAGCTTAGGGCCTAGCGGGAATGAGCAGTTCTTC. It codes for CASSLGPSGNEQFF.